Sequencing of this TCR beta chain was carried out in a study of blood T cell repertoires in COVID-19. Germline V gene data show CDR1 as MGHRA and CDR2 as YSYEKL. The CDR3 consists of 16 residues. Trimming stripped 0 bases from V and 0 bases from J, with 8 bases between. Here immunoSEQ multiplex PCR was the method, and the copy in TCRdb shows in-frame clones only, minus some. This sample has over 15,000 clones, with approximately 89% found just once. The sequencing sample was made of peripheral blood. This clonotype was obtained from a human donor in a cohort sampled during active COVID-19. The chain recombines TRBV4-1 with TRBJ1-4; D is ambiguous. The chain's CDR3 is CASSQDITATNEKLFF. In DNA form, the CDR3 reads TGCGCCAGCAGCCAAGATATCACAGCAACTAATGAAAAACTGTTTTTT.